This T cell receptor beta chain comes out of a study of siplizumab effects on memory and regulatory T cells. Broader study findings: Assignment to unstimulated subsets succeeded for only a minor fraction of the alloreactive clones. Naive T cells looked more diverse than memory cells and looked like major alloresponse contributors. Treatment with siplizumab left mappable alloreactive CD4+ clones averaging around 69% Treg-derived, compared with over 25% in controls.

TCR templates numbering 95,000 to 100,000 were assayed per sample. Here immunoSEQ multiplex PCR was the method, and the copy in TCRdb shows in-frame clones only, minus some. The sample yields some 100,000 clones, about nine tenths seen once. This clone has more than one count but fewer than ten. What it binds is not known. With 5 bases clipped from V and 3 bases from J, the junction kept 6 bases outside the gene matches. This CDR3 has 15 amino acids. In germline, CDR1 is MGHRA, CDR2 YSYEKL. The chain combines TRBV4-1 with TRBJ2-1; 8 nucleotides agree with TRBD2. The sequencing sample was made of non-Treg CD4+ T cells sorted from blood. This TCR derives from a human donor in good health. Here the CDR3 reads CASSSAGALYNEQFF. DNA for the CDR3: TGCGCCAGCAGCTCAGCGGGAGCCCTCTACAATGAGCAGTTCTTC.